This T cell receptor beta chain was sequenced for a study of blood T cells in healthy people across ages. Study results and limitations: Any changes in expanded clonotypes were possibly confounded, as donor CMV status remained unknown. Among T cells, TCR beta diversity per million cells dropped roughly linearly as age rose. Investigators viewed diversity estimates from one million T cells as underestimates, the study reported.

With regard to this clonotype: Its antigen is as yet unknown.

The authors ran a second PCR of 7 to 11 cycles using a sample-barcoded 5' primer and a J-beta primer mix. Via MiXCR, TCRdb re-called the 5' RACE reads, giving one row per CDR3 protein. The sample has approximately 600,000 distinct CDR3 sequences; about 53% are singletons. The germline V gene encodes CDR1 SGHRS and CDR2 YFSETQ. This CDR3 has 14 residues. V was trimmed by 0 bases and J by 11 bases, leaving 17 bases between them. The V call is TRBV5-1, the J call TRBJ2-5; unclear D gene. The sample was blood. The source is a man between 60 and 75 years old in good health. CDR3 DNA sequence: TGCGCCAGCAGCTTGGAAGCTCCTAACAATGAGCAGTACTTC. It encodes CASSLEAPNNEQYF.